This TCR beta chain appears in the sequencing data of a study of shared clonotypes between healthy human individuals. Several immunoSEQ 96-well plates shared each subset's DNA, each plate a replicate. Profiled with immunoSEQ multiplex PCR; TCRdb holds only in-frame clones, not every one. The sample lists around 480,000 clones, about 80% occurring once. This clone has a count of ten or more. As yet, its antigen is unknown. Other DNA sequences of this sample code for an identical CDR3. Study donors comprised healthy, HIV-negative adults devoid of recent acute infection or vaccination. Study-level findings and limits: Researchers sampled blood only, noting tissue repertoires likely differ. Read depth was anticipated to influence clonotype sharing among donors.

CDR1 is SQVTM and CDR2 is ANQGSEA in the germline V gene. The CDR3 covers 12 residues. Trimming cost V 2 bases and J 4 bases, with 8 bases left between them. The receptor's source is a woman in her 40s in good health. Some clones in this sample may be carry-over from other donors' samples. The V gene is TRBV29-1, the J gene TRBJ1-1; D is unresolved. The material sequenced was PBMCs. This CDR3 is CSVERVSTEAFF. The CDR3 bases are TGCAGCGTTGAACGGGTCAGCACTGAAGCTTTCTTT. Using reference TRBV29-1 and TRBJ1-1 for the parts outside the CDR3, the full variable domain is SAVISQKPSRDICQRGTSLTIQCQVDSQVTMMFWYRQQPGQSLTLIATANQGSEATYESGFVIDKFPISRPNLTFSTLTVSNMSPEDSSIYLCSVERVSTEAFFGQGTRLTVV.